Listed here are 13 T cell receptor beta chains from one sample, sequenced in a study of blood T cells in healthy people across ages. Alongside a J-beta primer mix, a sample-barcoded 5' primer served in a second PCR lasting roughly 6 to 11 cycles. One entry per CDR3 protein, called by TCRdb with MiXCR from the 5' RACE reads. This table holds 550,000 to 750,000 distinct CDR3 sequences, under 25% found once. Sequenced material: blood. The receptors were sampled from a man aged 65-85 years in good health.

The chain employs TRBV28 and TRBJ2-5, with D possibly matching TRBD2 (5 bases). The J call is doubtful: the DNA matches TRBJ2-7 better. Germline lookup yields CDR1 MDHEN and CDR2 SYDVKM. This CDR3 spans 13 amino acids. CDR3 region: CASSQRLGAEQYF. In nucleotides, the CDR3 is TGTGCCAGCAGTCAGCGGCTCGGCGCCGAGCAGTACTTC.

This clonotype has just a few counts. The chain carries TRBV20-1 and TRBJ2-5; perhaps TRBD1 as D (6 bases). Judging by the DNA end, TRBJ2-1 fits better; the J call may be wrong. Germline V gene lookup returns CDR1 DFQATT and CDR2 SNEGSKA (reference sequence). The CDR3 consists of 13 residues. The CDR3 coding sequence is TGCAGTGCCCCTGGGCGAACAGGGAATGAGCAGTTCTTC. This translates into CSAPGRTGNEQFF.

This clonotype has more than one count but fewer than ten. The chain is built from TRBV7-3 and TRBJ1-2; TRBD1 matches 7 bases. CDR3 length: 15 amino acids. Germline loops: CDR1 SGHTA, CDR2 FQGTGA. J gave up 8 bases and V 5 bases, and 14 bases lay outside the gene matches. The CDR3 DNA sequence: TGTGCCAGCAGCCAACCGGGACAGTCTGAGTCCGGCTACACCTTC. Translating it yields CASSQPGQSESGYTF. The variable domain in full, completed from reference TRBV7-3 and TRBJ1-2, reads GAGVSQTPSNKVTEKGKYVELRCDPISGHTALYWYRQSLGQGPEFLIYFQGTGAADDSGLPNDRFFAVRPEGSVSTLKIQRTERGDSAVYLCASSQPGQSESGYTFGSGTRLTVV.

This clonotype was observed a few times. The chain joins TRBV20-1 to TRBJ2-5; no firm D call. Deletions cut 0 bases from V and 1 base from J, with 15 bases between. The CDR3 has 16 amino acids. CDR1 is DFQATT, CDR2 SNEGSKA, per germline (reference sequence). CDR3 nucleotide sequence: TGCAGTGCTAGAGATCTCAGAGGCGCTAGCCAAGAGACCCAGTACTTC. Protein sequence: CSARDLRGASQETQYF.

This chain uses TRBV24-1 with TRBJ2-5; a possible D gene is TRBD1 (6 bases). The J call may be in error: the DNA end matches TRBJ2-1 better. The CDR3 has 13 residues. CDR1 and CDR2 (germline): KGHDR, SFDVKD. CDR3 loop: CATSDTRGYEQFF. For the CDR3, the DNA is TGTGCCACCAGTGATACCAGGGGATATGAGCAGTTCTTC.

This chain joins TRBV29-1 and TRBJ2-7; 14 bases are shared with TRBD2. The tail of the sequence fits TRBJ2-1 better, so the J call may be wrong. This CDR3 contains 15 residues. Germline V gene lookup returns CDR1 SQVTM and CDR2 ANQGSEA. Here the CDR3 reads CSGSMGLAGVNEQFF. DNA of the CDR3: TGCAGCGGCTCGATGGGACTAGCGGGAGTGAATGAGCAGTTCTTC.

The chain joins TRBV27 to TRBJ1-1; 8 positions match TRBD1. Unmatched junction bases numbered 9, after V lost 7 bases and J lost 5 bases. The germline V gene encodes CDR1 MNHEY and CDR2 SMNVEV (reference sequence). The CDR3 is 14 amino acids. CDR3 DNA sequence: TGTGCCAGCACCAAAACAGGGGGAGAGACTGAAGCTTTCTTT. It encodes CASTKTGGETEAFF.

A few counts support this clonotype. The J gene is TRBJ1-3, the V gene TRBV3-1; 7 bases agree with TRBD1. This CDR3 has 15 amino acids. The junction had 8 bases not matched to a gene; V was cut back by 5 bases and J by 4 bases. Germline values: CDR1 LGHDT, CDR2 YNNKEL (reference sequence). CDR3 sequence (DNA): TGTGCCAGCAGCTTACGGACAGGACTCGGAAACACCATATATTTT. It is translated as CASSLRTGLGNTIYF.

The chain joins TRBV6-2 or TRBV6-3 to TRBJ1-1; 9 bases are shared with TRBD1. CDR1 and CDR2 (germline): MNHEY, SVGEGT. The CDR3 consists of 13 residues. Losses at the gene ends were 2 bases for V and 6 bases for J; bases not matched to a gene: 1. The CDR3 loop is CASSYRQGAEAFF. CDR3 coding DNA: TGTGCCAGCAGTTACAGACAGGGGGCTGAAGCTTTCTTT.

This clonotype was observed a handful of times. This rearrangement joins TRBV19 to TRBJ2-1; 8 bases align to TRBD2. The germline V gene has CDR1 LNHDA and CDR2 SQIVND (reference sequence). V was clipped by 1 base and J by 7 bases; unmatched bases: 6. The CDR3 has 15 residues. Here the CDR3 reads CASSIGREGGNEQFF. The CDR3 DNA is TGTGCCAGTAGTATAGGTCGGGAGGGGGGGAATGAGCAGTTCTTC. Full variable domain (rest looked up from reference TRBV19 and TRBJ2-1): DGGITQSPKYLFRKEGQNVTLSCEQNLNHDAMYWYRQDPGQGLRLIYYSQIVNDFQKGDIAEGYSVSREKKESFPLTVTSAQKNPTAFYLCASSIGREGGNEQFFGPGTRLTVL.

The CDR3 protein is CASSQESRPYEQYF. CDR3 nucleotide sequence: TGTGCCAGCAGCCAAGAGTCACGACCCTACGAGCAGTACTTC. V usage is TRBV14 and J usage is TRBJ2-7; D unclear. Trimming cost V 0 bases and J 2 bases, with 8 bases left between them. From germline, CDR1 is SGHDN and CDR2 FVKESK. There are 14 residues in the CDR3.

The chain combines TRBV4-1 with TRBJ2-6; D call uncertain. Germline assignment: CDR1 MGHRA and CDR2 YSYEKL. Between the trimmed V and J ends, which lost 1 base and 2 bases, there was a span of 12 bases. CDR3 length: 17 residues. The DNA of the CDR3 is TGCGCCAGCAGCCAAGCTAACGCCGGGCCTGGGGCCAACGTCCTGACTTTC. Protein: CASSQANAGPGANVLTF.

The table lists this clonotype with a few counts. The chain links TRBV18 to TRBJ1-1; perhaps TRBD1 as D (5 bases). Germline V lookup: CDR1 KGHSH, CDR2 LQKENI. V dropped 6 bases and J dropped 0 bases, with 8 bases sitting between them. The CDR3 is made up of 13 amino acids. CDR3 sequence (DNA): TGTGCCAGCTCGGGGGTTATGAACACTGAAGCTTTCTTT. Translated: CASSGVMNTEAFF.